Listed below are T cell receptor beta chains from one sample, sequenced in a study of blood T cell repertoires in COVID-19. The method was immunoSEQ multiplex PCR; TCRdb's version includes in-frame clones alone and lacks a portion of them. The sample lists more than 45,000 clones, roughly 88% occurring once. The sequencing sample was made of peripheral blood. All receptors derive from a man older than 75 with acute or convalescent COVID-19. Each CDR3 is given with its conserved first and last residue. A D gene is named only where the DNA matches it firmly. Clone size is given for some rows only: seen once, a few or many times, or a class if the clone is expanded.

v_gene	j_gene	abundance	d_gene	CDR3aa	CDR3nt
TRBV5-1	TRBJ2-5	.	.	CASSLGYTQETQYF	TGCGCCAGCAGCTTGGGCTATACCCAAGAGACCCAGTACTTC
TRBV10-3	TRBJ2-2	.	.	CAISDGLRNGELFF	TGTGCCATCAGTGACGGACTACGGAACGGGGAGCTGTTTTTT
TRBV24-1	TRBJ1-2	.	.	CATSDWGVFYGYTF	TGTGCCACCAGTGATTGGGGGGTGTTCTATGGCTACACCTTC
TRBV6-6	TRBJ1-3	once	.	CASSRRGGETGSGNTIYF	TGTGCCAGCAGCCGAAGAGGGGGGGAGACGGGCTCTGGAAACACCATATATTTT
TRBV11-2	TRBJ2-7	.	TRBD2	CASSWGGGNEQYF	TGTGCCAGCAGCTGGGGGGGAGGCAACGAGCAGTACTTC
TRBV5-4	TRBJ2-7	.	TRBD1	CASSLEGAAYEQYF	TGTGCCAGCAGCTTGGAGGGGGCTGCGTACGAGCAGTACTTC
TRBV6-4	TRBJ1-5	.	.	CASSDSVRRQNNQPQHF	TGTGCCAGCAGTGACTCGGTGCGCAGACAGAACAATCAGCCCCAGCATTTT
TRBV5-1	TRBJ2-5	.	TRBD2	CASSSGTRSPQETQYF	TGCGCCAGCAGCTCCGGGACTAGGAGTCCCCAAGAGACCCAGTACTTC
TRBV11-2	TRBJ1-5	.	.	CASSPYRVSYSNQPQHF	TGTGCCAGCAGCCCATACAGGGTTTCCTATAGCAATCAGCCCCAGCATTTT
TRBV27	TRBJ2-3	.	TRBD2	CASSGLAGVSTDTQYF	TGTGCCAGCAGCGGACTAGCGGGGGTTAGCACAGATACGCAGTATTTT
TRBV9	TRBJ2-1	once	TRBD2	CASSPGAGGIGEQFF	TGTGCCAGCAGCCCCGGGGCGGGGGGGATTGGTGAGCAGTTCTTC
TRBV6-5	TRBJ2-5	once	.	CASSYRAGGETQYF	TGTGCCAGCAGTTACCGAGCGGGCGGGGAGACCCAGTACTTC
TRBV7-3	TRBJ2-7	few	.	CASSLSTGHGYEQYF	TGTGCCAGCAGCTTATCCACAGGTCATGGTTACGAGCAGTACTTC
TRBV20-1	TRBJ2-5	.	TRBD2	CSASSGGQETQYF	TGCAGTGCCAGTAGCGGGGGACAAGAGACCCAGTACTTC
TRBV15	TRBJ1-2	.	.	CATSREEGYYGYTF	TGTGCCACCAGCAGAGAGGAGGGGTACTATGGCTACACCTTC
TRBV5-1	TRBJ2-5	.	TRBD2	CASSPSGGQETQYF	TGCGCCAGCAGTCCTAGCGGGGGCCAAGAGACCCAGTACTTC
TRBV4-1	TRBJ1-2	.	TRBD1	CASSHLGQGPEYTF	TGCGCCAGCAGCCACCTGGGACAGGGTCCTGAGTACACCTTC
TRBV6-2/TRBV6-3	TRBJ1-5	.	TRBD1	CASSSDRGPNQPQHF	TGTGCCAGCAGTTCCGACAGGGGCCCCAATCAGCCCCAGCATTTT
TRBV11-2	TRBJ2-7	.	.	CASSLGVGGEQYF	TGTGCCAGCAGCTTAGGGGTAGGGGGCGAGCAGTACTTC
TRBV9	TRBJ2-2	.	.	CASSVDLNTGELFF	TGTGCCAGCAGCGTAGACTTGAACACCGGGGAGCTGTTTTTT
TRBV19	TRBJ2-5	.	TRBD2	CASSARGLAGGRQETQYF	TGTGCCAGTAGTGCCCGGGGACTAGCGGGGGGGCGGCAAGAGACCCAGTACTTC
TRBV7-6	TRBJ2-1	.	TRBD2	CASSLVGAGVEEQFF	TGTGCCAGCAGCTTAGTAGGAGCGGGGGTGGAGGAGCAGTTCTTC
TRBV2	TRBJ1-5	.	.	CASSEAGLFRQPQHF	TGTGCCAGCAGTGAGGCAGGGCTTTTCAGGCAGCCCCAGCATTTT
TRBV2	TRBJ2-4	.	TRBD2	CASSKGLGGNIQYF	TGTGCCAGCAGTAAGGGACTAGGGGGGAACATTCAGTACTTC
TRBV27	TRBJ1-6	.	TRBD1	CASSLGDRAYSPLHF	TGTGCCAGCAGTTTAGGAGACAGGGCCTACTCACCCCTCCACTTT
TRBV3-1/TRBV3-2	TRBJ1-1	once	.	CASSQLSGQGEAFF	TGTGCCAGCAGCCAACTTTCAGGGCAGGGTGAAGCTTTCTTT
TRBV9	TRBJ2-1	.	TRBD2	CASTKFLAGDINEQFF	TGTGCCAGCACAAAATTTCTAGCGGGGGATATCAATGAGCAGTTCTTC
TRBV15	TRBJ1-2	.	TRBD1	CATSRSPITGELAYGYTF	TGTGCCACCAGCAGGTCCCCTATAACAGGGGAACTTGCCTATGGCTACACCTTC
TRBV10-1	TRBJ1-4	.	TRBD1	CASSPGGLGEKLFF	TGCGCCAGCAGTCCAGGGGGCTTGGGTGAAAAACTGTTTTTT
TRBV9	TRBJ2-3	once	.	CASSVFGADTQYF	TGTGCCAGCAGCGTATTCGGGGCAGATACGCAGTATTTT
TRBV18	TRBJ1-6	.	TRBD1	CASSRGQDVRSPLHF	TGTGCCAGCTCCCGAGGACAGGACGTAAGATCACCCCTCCACTTT
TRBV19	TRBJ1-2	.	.	CASRGQHYGYTF	TGTGCCAGTAGGGGGCAGCACTATGGCTACACCTTC
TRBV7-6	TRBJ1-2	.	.	CASTPQRGSYGYTF	TGTGCCAGCACCCCTCAGCGGGGGTCCTATGGCTACACCTTC
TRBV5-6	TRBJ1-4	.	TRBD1	CASSWGQALKEKLFF	TGTGCCAGCAGCTGGGGACAGGCATTAAAGGAAAAACTGTTTTTT
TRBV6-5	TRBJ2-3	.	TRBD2	CASTGRLAGEDTQYF	TGTGCCAGCACTGGGCGGCTAGCGGGGGAGGATACGCAGTATTTT
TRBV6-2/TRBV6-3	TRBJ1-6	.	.	CASSYSPSGQGRTLSGSPLHF	TGTGCCAGCAGTTACTCTCCTAGCGGTCAGGGCCGAACGCTATCTGGTTCACCCCTCCACTTT
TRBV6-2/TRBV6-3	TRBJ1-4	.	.	CASSLPGRLNEKLFF	TGTGCCAGCAGTTTACCGGGGAGACTTAATGAAAAACTGTTTTTT
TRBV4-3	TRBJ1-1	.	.	CASSQGIRGAEMNTEAFF	TGCGCCAGCAGCCAAGGGATTCGGGGGGCTGAGATGAACACTGAAGCTTTCTTT